Listed below are T cell receptor beta chains from one sample, sequenced in a study of CD8 T cells in Susac syndrome. In TCRdb, the immunoSEQ multiplex PCR reads were re-called with MiXCR into one record per CDR3 protein. The repertoire has fewer than 350,000 distinct CDR3 sequences, just over 90% of them found once; the top ten carry more than 0.06%. Sequencing was performed on CD4+ T cells from PBMCs. These TCRs come from a human donor with multiple sclerosis. The CDR3 runs from the conserved cysteine through the conserved F or W. A D gene is named only where the DNA matches it firmly. The listing skips clone size in some rows; elsewhere it reads once, few, many or a size class.

abundance,d_gene,v_gene,j_gene,len,CDR3nt,CDR3aa
once,TRBD1,TRBV12-3/TRBV12-4,TRBJ1-1,18,TGTGCCAGCACCTTTCCTAGGAGACAGGGGGCTGGCAACACTGAAGCTTTCTTT,CASTFPRRQGAGNTEAFF
-,-,TRBV19,TRBJ2-5,14,TGTGCCAGTAGTATCTTGGCCCAAAGGGAGACCCAGTACTTC,CASSILAQRETQYF
-,-,TRBV7-9,TRBJ2-7,11,TGTGCCAGCGGGAGTCGAATAGATCAGTACTTC,CASGSRIDQYF
-,-,TRBV19,TRBJ1-1,15,TGTGCCAGTGCCCTCCCGGGACAAATGAACACTGAAGCTTTCTTT,CASALPGQMNTEAFF
-,TRBD2,TRBV6-2/TRBV6-3,TRBJ2-3,16,TGTGCCAGCAGTCCCCTAGGGACTAGCGGGGCCCATACGCAGTATTTT,CASSPLGTSGAHTQYF
-,TRBD2,TRBV7-3,TRBJ2-1,17,TGTGCCAGCAGCCTGACCGGACTAGCGGGAGGGGGGAATGAGCAGTTCTTC,CASSLTGLAGGGNEQFF
once,-,TRBV12-3/TRBV12-4,TRBJ1-1,13,TGTGCCAGCACCTCGACGGTCGCCTATGAAGCTTTCTTT,CASTSTVAYEAFF
-,-,TRBV6-6,TRBJ2-7,13,TGTGCCAGCAGTTATTCGGCAGACTACGAGCAGTACTTC,CASSYSADYEQYF
few,-,TRBV11-2,TRBJ2-3,15,TGTGCCAGCAGCTTACGGGGACTTAGCACAGATACGCAGTATTTT,CASSLRGLSTDTQYF
-,TRBD1,TRBV12-3/TRBV12-4,TRBJ2-4,12,TGTGCCAGCGGGTGGGACAGAAACATTCAGTACTTC,CASGWDRNIQYF
-,-,TRBV5-1,TRBJ2-7,15,TGCGCCAGCAGCTTGGCGCCGGGACTTGGGTACGAGCAGTACTTC,CASSLAPGLGYEQYF
-,TRBD2,TRBV20-1,TRBJ2-7,13,TGCAGTGGGACTAGCGGGAGCTCCTACGAGCAGTACTTC,CSGTSGSSYEQYF
-,TRBD2,TRBV20-1,TRBJ2-3,19,TGCAGTGCTCGCCTAAGGGGGGCGACTAGCGGGAGATCTTCAGATACGCAGTATTTT,CSARLRGATSGRSSDTQYF
-,-,TRBV4-1,TRBJ2-1,17,TGCGCCAGCAGCCATGAGTCACAGCGGATTTCATACAATGAGCAGTTCTTC,CASSHESQRISYNEQFF
-,TRBD1,TRBV11-1,TRBJ2-3,17,TGTGCCAGCAAAGGCCAGAAGGGGGACAGGGGACCAGATACGCAGTATTTT,CASKGQKGDRGPDTQYF
-,-,TRBV12-3/TRBV12-4,TRBJ1-6,16,TGTGCCAGCCTCCTGGAGGGGCTCGGGAGAAGTTCACCCCTCCACTTT,CASLLEGLGRSSPLHF
-,-,TRBV5-1,TRBJ1-1,13,TGCGCCAGCCACGACAGGCCGAACACTGAAGCTTTCTTT,CASHDRPNTEAFF
-,-,TRBV7-2,TRBJ1-1,14,TGTGCCAGCAGCTTAGCAGGGGGAATTAGTGAAGCTTTCTTT,CASSLAGGISEAFF
-,-,TRBV19,TRBJ1-5,15,TGTGCCAGTAGTCCACGACTTCTTAGCAATCAGCCCCAGCATTTT,CASSPRLLSNQPQHF
once,TRBD2,TRBV18,TRBJ2-2,17,TGTGCCAGCTCACCCTGGACTAGCCTCGCGAACACCGGGGAGCTGTTTTTT,CASSPWTSLANTGELFF
-,-,TRBV7-9,TRBJ2-1,16,TGTGCCAGCAGCTTAGCGTTAGGGACAACTCGCAATGAGCAGTTCTTC,CASSLALGTTRNEQFF
-,-,TRBV5-1,TRBJ2-5,15,TGCGCCAGCAGCTTGGCCATATACCTCCAAGAGACCCAGTACTTC,CASSLAIYLQETQYF
-,-,TRBV7-3,TRBJ2-3,15,TGTGCCAGCAGCTTAGATAGACAAAGCACAGATACGCAGTATTTT,CASSLDRQSTDTQYF
-,-,TRBV23-1,TRBJ2-6,17,TGCGCCAGCAGTCAACGGCCGAAAACCTCTGGGGCCAACGTCCTGACTTTC,CASSQRPKTSGANVLTF
-,TRBD1,TRBV6-1,TRBJ1-2,13,TGTGCCAGCAGTGGCGGACAGGCAGGTGGCTACACCTTC,CASSGGQAGGYTF
-,TRBD1,TRBV5-8,TRBJ2-4,18,TGTGCCAGCAGCCTGTTTTCGGGGACAGGGTTAGCCAAAAACATTCAGTACTTC,CASSLFSGTGLAKNIQYF
-,-,TRBV6-4,TRBJ2-1,14,TGTGCCAGCAGTGAGGGGGCAGGGTACAATGAGCAGTTCTTC,CASSEGAGYNEQFF
-,-,TRBV2,TRBJ1-2,18,TGTGCCAGCACCGTCCCCGGAGGGATAAGCGCCACCGCTTATGGCTACACCTTC,CASTVPGGISATAYGYTF
-,-,TRBV19,TRBJ2-6,14,TGTGCCAGTAGTGAGTCCCCTGGGGCCAACGTCCTGACTTTC,CASSESPGANVLTF
-,-,TRBV28,TRBJ2-7,12,TGTGCCAGCAGTTCCGGTGCCTACGAGCAGTACTTC,CASSSGAYEQYF
-,-,TRBV5-1,TRBJ1-1,15,TGCGCCAGCAGCACGGCGTTGGAGGGATCGGCTGAAGCTTTCTTT,CASSTALEGSAEAFF
-,TRBD2,TRBV6-4,TRBJ2-1,16,TGTGCCAGCAGTGAGACTAGCACCTCCCTGAGGGGTGAGCAGTTCTTC,CASSETSTSLRGEQFF
-,-,TRBV27,TRBJ2-7,14,TGTGCCAGCAGTTCAAACGGGGCACTCTACGAGCAGTACTTC,CASSSNGALYEQYF
-,-,TRBV6-1,TRBJ1-3,12,TGTGCCGGTCGGACAGCTGGAAACACCATATATTTT,CAGRTAGNTIYF
-,TRBD1,TRBV24-1,TRBJ1-1,16,TGTGCCACCAGTGAACCCTCCGGACAGGGGGGCACTGAAGCTTTCTTT,CATSEPSGQGGTEAFF
-,TRBD1,TRBV25-1,TRBJ2-7,14,TGTGCCAGCAGTGAGGGACAGGGCATCTACGAGCAGTACTTC,CASSEGQGIYEQYF
-,TRBD2,TRBV12-5,TRBJ2-1,16,TGTGCTAGTGGTTTGCCATCTAGCGGGACTTACAATGAGCAGTTCTTC,CASGLPSSGTYNEQFF
-,-,TRBV7-3,TRBJ2-3,13,TGTGCCAGCAGCACCAGTCTCACAGATACGCAGTATTTT,CASSTSLTDTQYF
-,-,TRBV10-3,TRBJ2-7,14,TGTGCCATCAGTGAGTCGACAGAAATTTACGAGCAGTACTTC,CAISESTEIYEQYF
few,-,TRBV7-9,TRBJ2-7,12,TGTGCCAGCAGCTTGGTTGGGCACGAGCAGTACTTC,CASSLVGHEQYF